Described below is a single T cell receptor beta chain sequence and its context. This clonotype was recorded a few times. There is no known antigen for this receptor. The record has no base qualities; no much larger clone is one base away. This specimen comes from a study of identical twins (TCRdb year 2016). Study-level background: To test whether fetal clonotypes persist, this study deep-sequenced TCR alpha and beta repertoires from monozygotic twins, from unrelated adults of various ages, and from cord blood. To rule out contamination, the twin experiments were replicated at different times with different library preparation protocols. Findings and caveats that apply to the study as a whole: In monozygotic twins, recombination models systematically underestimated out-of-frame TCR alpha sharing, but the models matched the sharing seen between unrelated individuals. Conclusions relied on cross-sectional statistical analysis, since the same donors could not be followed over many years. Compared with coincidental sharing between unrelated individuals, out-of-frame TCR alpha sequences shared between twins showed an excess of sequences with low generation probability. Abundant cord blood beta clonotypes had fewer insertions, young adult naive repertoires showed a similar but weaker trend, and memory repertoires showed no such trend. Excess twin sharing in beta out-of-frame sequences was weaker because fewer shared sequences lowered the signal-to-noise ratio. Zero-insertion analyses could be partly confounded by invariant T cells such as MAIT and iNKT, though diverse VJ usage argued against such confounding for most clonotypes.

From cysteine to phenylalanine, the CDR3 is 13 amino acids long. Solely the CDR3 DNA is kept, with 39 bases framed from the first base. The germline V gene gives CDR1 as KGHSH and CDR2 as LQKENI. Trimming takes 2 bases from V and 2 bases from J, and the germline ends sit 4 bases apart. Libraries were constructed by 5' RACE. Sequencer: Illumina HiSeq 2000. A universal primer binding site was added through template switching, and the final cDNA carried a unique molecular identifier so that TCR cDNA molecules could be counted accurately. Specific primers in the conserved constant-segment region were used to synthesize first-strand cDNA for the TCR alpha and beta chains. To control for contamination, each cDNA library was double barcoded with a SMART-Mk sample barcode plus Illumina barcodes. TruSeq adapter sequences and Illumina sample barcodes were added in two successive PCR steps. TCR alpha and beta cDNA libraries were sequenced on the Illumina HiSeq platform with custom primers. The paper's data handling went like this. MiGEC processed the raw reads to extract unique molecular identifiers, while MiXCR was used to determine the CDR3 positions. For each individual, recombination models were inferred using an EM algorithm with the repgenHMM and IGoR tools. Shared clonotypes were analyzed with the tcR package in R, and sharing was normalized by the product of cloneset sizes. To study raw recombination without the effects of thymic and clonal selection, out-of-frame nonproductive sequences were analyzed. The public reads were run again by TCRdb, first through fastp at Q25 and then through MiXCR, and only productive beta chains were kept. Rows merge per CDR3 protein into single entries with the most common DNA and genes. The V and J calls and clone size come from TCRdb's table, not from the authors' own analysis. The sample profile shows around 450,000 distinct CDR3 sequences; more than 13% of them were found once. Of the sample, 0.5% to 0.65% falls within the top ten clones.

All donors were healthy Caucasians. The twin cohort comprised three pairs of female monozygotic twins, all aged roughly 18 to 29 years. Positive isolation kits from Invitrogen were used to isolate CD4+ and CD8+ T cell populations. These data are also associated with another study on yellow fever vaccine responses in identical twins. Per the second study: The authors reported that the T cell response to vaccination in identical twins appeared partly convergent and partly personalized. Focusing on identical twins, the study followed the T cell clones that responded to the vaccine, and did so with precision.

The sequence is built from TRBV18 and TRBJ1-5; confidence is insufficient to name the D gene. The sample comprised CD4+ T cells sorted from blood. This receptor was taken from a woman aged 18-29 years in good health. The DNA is TGTGCCAGCTCACCAGGACGCAATCAGCCCCAGCATTTT. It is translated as CASSPGRNQPQHF.